What follows are 26 T cell receptor beta chains derived from one specimen sequenced in a study of T cells in Graves' hyperthyroidism and ophthalmopathy. Template material for amplifying TCR beta CDR3 regions consisted of RNA transcripts. During a first-round RT-PCR of the TCR CDR3, the HTBI primer set was used. MiXCR, run by TCRdb on the multiplex PCR reads, gives a single entry per CDR3 protein. The sample has about 540,000 distinct CDR3 sequences; 40% to 55% are singletons. Sequencing was performed on peripheral blood or thyroid tissue (not recorded which). The origin of the receptors is a young woman with Graves' hyperthyroidism.

This clonotype showed up many times. V and J are TRBV20-1 and TRBJ2-5, with 10 bases that match TRBD2. There are 15 residues in the CDR3. Germline V lookup: CDR1 DFQATT, CDR2 SNEGSKA (reference sequence). V gave up 1 base and J gave up 5 bases; unmatched junction bases: 7. CDR3 sequence: CSARGIAGGGETQYF. CDR3 sequence (DNA): TGCAGTGCTAGAGGGATAGCGGGAGGTGGGGAGACCCAGTACTTC.

Note on this clonotype: This may be a read error, as it is one base from a much larger clone. The chain links TRBV7-2 to TRBJ2-5, with 13 bases identical to TRBD2. The J segment lost 5 bases and the V segment lost 5 bases, leaving 2 bases of the junction unmatched. From germline, CDR1 is SGHTA and CDR2 FQGNSA. The CDR3 covers 14 residues. This CDR3 is CASSQTSGRETQYF. In DNA, the CDR3 is TGTGCCAGCAGCCAGACTAGCGGGAGGGAGACCCAGTACTTC.

The chain uses TRBV7-9 and TRBJ1-5; 8 bases are shared with TRBD1. The length of the CDR3 is 20 residues. V lost 5 bases, J lost 11 bases, and 29 bases stayed unmatched. Germline-derived CDR1 and CDR2 are SEHNR and FQNEAQ (reference sequence). The CDR3 nucleotides read TGTGCCAGCAGCGCCGGGACAGGCGCGACTAGCGGGAGGTACCAAGAGACCCAGCATTTT. Its translation: CASSAGTGATSGRYQETQHF.

This clonotype was recorded many times. The genes are TRBV9 and TRBJ2-5; D remains unclear. CDR1 and CDR2 from the germline V gene are SGDLS and YYNGEE. The CDR3 totals 14 residues. Between the trimmed V and J ends, which lost 3 bases and 0 bases, there was a span of 9 bases. The CDR3 sequence is CASSAGRDQETQYF. CDR3 DNA: TGTGCCAGCAGCGCAGGACGAGACCAAGAGACCCAGTACTTC.

This clonotype has ten or more counts. The chain carries TRBV2 and TRBJ2-7, with D perhaps TRBD2 (6 bases). Trimming took 6 bases from V and 6 from J, leaving 12 bases between them. From germline, CDR1 is SNHLY and CDR2 FYNNEI. This CDR3 is built from 12 residues. CDR3 sequence (DNA): TGTGCCAGCAGCCCACGGAGGGGCGAGCAGTACTTC. Encoded protein: CASSPRRGEQYF.

This clonotype occurred many times. The chain recombines TRBV6-6 with TRBJ1-5; D uncertain. Per the germline V gene, CDR1 is MNHNY and CDR2 is SVGAGI (reference sequence). The CDR3 totals 13 residues. Between the trimmed V and J ends, which lost 0 bases and 7 bases, there was a span of 7 bases. CDR3 in amino acids: CASSYSGSQPQHF. The CDR3 DNA reads TGTGCCAGCAGTTACTCAGGGAGCCAGCCCCAGCATTTT.

This clonotype has a count of ten or more. This chain connects TRBV28 to TRBJ2-5; D is undetermined. The germline V gene has CDR1 MDHEN and CDR2 SYDVKM. Deletions cut 4 bases from V and 5 bases from J, with 8 bases between. The length of the CDR3 is 12 residues. CDR3 in DNA: TGTGCCAGCAGTTCTCAGTCCGAGACCCAGTACTTC. The encoded protein is CASSSQSETQYF.

There are many counts of this clonotype. The rearrangement links TRBV9 to TRBJ2-5, with 8 bases matching TRBD1. Germline loops: CDR1 SGDLS, CDR2 YYNGEE. The CDR3 sequence is 16 residues long. Losses at the gene ends were 1 base for V and 5 bases for J; bases not matched to a gene: 10. The CDR3 spells CASSVKLAGGAETQYF. The DNA of the CDR3 is TGTGCCAGCAGCGTAAAGTTGGCAGGGGGCGCGGAGACCCAGTACTTC. The entire variable domain, with the rest obtained from reference TRBV9 and TRBJ2-5, is as follows: DSGVTQTPKHLITATGQRVTLRCSPRSGDLSVYWYQQSLDQGLQFLIQYYNGEERAKGNILERFSAQQFPDLHSELNLSSLELGDSALYFCASSVKLAGGAETQYFGPGTRLLVL.

The sample holds many counts of this clonotype. The CDR3 loop reads CASSLTTRNGQYF. CDR3 DNA sequence: TGTGCCAGCAGTCTAACGACTAGAAACGGGCAGTACTTC. The V gene is TRBV12-3 or TRBV12-4, the J gene TRBJ2-7; TRBD2 is a possible D gene (6 bases). The length of the CDR3 is 13 residues. V lost 5 bases to trimming and J lost 9 bases, with 17 bases between them.

The chain recombines TRBV29-1 with TRBJ2-2; no firm D call. Germline CDR1 reads SQVTM; CDR2 reads ANQGSEA. The CDR3 length is 10 residues. With 0 bases removed from V and 8 bases from J, the gap between germline ends came to 1 base. CDR3 nucleotide sequence: TGCAGCGTTGAAGATGGGGAGCTGTTTTTT. Its translation is CSVEDGELFF.

This clonotype was counted ten times or more. This CDR3 is CATKRGGGLLRNTEAFF. In nucleotides, the CDR3 is TGTGCCACCAAACGCGGGGGGGGGTTGCTAAGGAACACTGAAGCTTTCTTT. V and J are TRBV15 and TRBJ1-1; TRBD1 is a possible D gene (5 bases). CDR1 and CDR2 from the germline V gene are LNHNV and YYDKDF (reference sequence). This CDR3 is built from 17 residues. The V end was cut by 7 bases, the J end by 1 base, with 22 bases between.

Points on this clonotype: A read error is possible here, since a much larger clone lies one base away. The gene calls are TRBV19 and TRBJ1-5; no firm D call. The CDR3 has 14 residues. Looked up from germline, CDR1 is LNHDA and CDR2 is SQIVND (reference sequence). The CDR3 sequence: CAGSIMLGNQPQHF. As DNA, the CDR3 is TGTGCCGGTAGTATTATGCTGGGCAATCAGCCCCAGCATTTT.

About this clonotype itself: A clone one base away is much larger, so this may be a read error. The CDR3: CASSRLAGGGGELSF. CDR3 DNA: TGTGCCAGCAGCCGTCTAGCGGGAGGAGGCGGGGAGCTGTCTTTT. The rearrangement joins TRBV3-1 to TRBJ2-2; TRBD2 matches 11 bases. Looked up from germline, CDR1 is LGHDT and CDR2 is YNNKEL (reference sequence). This CDR3 spans 15 amino acids.

The chain links TRBV7-6 to TRBJ1-4; no reliable D call. CDR3 length: 15 residues. V lost 5 bases and J lost 8, with 18 bases in between. The germline gives CDR1 SGHVS, CDR2 FNYEAQ. In nucleotides, the CDR3 is TGTGCCAGCAGCCCGACGGGTAGCGGGAGGGAAAAACTGTTTTTT. It codes for CASSPTGSGREKLFF.

With regard to this clonotype: Mismatch with germline at one junction end may stem from a read error. Here the CDR3 reads CASSPRLGLQAQETQYF. CDR3 in DNA: TGTGCCAGCAGCCCGCGTTTGGGACTGCAAGCACAAGAGACCCAGTACTTC. J is TRBJ2-5 and V is TRBV4-1, with D possibly being TRBD2 (6 bases). This CDR3 contains 17 residues. Germline values: CDR1 MGHRA, CDR2 YSYEKL.

As for this clonotype: This may be a read error, as it is one base from a much larger clone. The chain uses TRBV2 and TRBJ1-2; 9 nucleotides agree with TRBD1. J was trimmed by 10 bases and V by 6 bases; bases with no gene match: 6. The CDR3 has 12 residues. CDR1 is SNHLY and CDR2 is FYNNEI in the germline V gene. The CDR3 DNA reads TGTGCCAGCAGCCGGGGACAGGGCGACTACACCTTC. Its translation is CASSRGQGDYTF.

There are many counts of this clonotype. This sequence joins TRBV20-1 and TRBJ2-7, with a possible D match to TRBD2 (5 bases). CDR3 size: 13 residues. Germline V gives CDR1 DFQATT, CDR2 SNEGSKA (reference sequence). Trimming took off 2 bases at V and 3 bases at J, with 11 bases between the two ends. CDR3 amino acids: CSARSGKVYEQYF. DNA for the CDR3: TGCAGTGCTAGATCCGGGAAGGTCTACGAGCAGTACTTC.

This clonotype was picked up many times. The rearrangement uses TRBV12-3 or TRBV12-4 and TRBJ2-7, with D possibly being TRBD1 (5 bases). V was shortened by 5 bases and J by 3 bases, with 17 bases between the two germline ends. The CDR3 length is 15 residues. The CDR3, as DNA: TGTGCCAGCAGTCGTCCAAGTAAGGGGTACTACGAGCAGTACTTC. This translates into CASSRPSKGYYEQYF.

This clonotype was counted many times. The chain links TRBV14 to TRBJ1-1; D ambiguous. This CDR3 spans 11 amino acids. The V end was cut by 2 bases, the J end by 4 bases, with 2 bases between. From germline, CDR1 is SGHDN and CDR2 FVKESK. The CDR3 nucleotides read TGTGCCAGCAGCCAACTCACTGAAGCTTTCTTT. It codes for CASSQLTEAFF.

The CDR3 is CASSFVRGTNTEAFF. CDR3 nucleotide sequence: TGCGCCAGCAGCTTTGTGCGGGGTACGAACACTGAAGCTTTCTTT. The chain uses TRBV5-1 and TRBJ1-1, with D hard to call. CDR1 is SGHRS and CDR2 is YFSETQ in the germline V gene. The V end lost 2 bases, the J end lost 1 base, and 12 bases lay between the germline ends. The CDR3 is 15 amino acids.

CDR3 sequence: CSAPPPGLRGTQYF. For the CDR3, the DNA is TGCAGTGCTCCTCCTCCGGGACTTCGGGGGACCCAGTACTTC. The rearrangement links TRBV20-1 to TRBJ2-5; tentative D call: TRBD2 (6 bases). V lost 5 bases and J lost 7, with 20 bases in between. The CDR3 is 14 amino acids. Germline CDR1 is DFQATT and CDR2 is SNEGSKA (reference sequence).

This chain uses TRBV24-1 with TRBJ2-7; tentatively, D is TRBD1 (5 bases). Trimming removed 7 bases from V and 3 bases from J, with 15 bases in between. Germline-derived CDR1 and CDR2 are KGHDR and SFDVKD. This CDR3 region has 14 residues. As DNA, the CDR3 is TGTGCCACCAGCGTTACCCGTGACAGCTACGAGCAGTACTTC. Translated: CATSVTRDSYEQYF.

The CDR3 spells CASSFGLDLYGYTF. For the CDR3, the DNA is TGTGCCAGCAGCTTTGGTTTGGACCTATATGGCTACACCTTC. The chain carries TRBV7-2 and TRBJ1-2; D gene ambiguous. V was shortened by 3 bases and J by 5 bases, with 13 bases between the two germline ends. Germline CDR1 SGHTA, CDR2 FQGNSA. The CDR3 extends over 14 amino acids.

As to this clonotype: A read error may explain this, as a much larger clone is one base away. The V gene is TRBV6-5, the J gene TRBJ1-2; 7 bases match TRBD1. V gave up 4 bases and J gave up 8 bases; unmatched junction bases: 13. This CDR3 spans 15 amino acids. Germline lookup yields CDR1 MNHEY and CDR2 SVGAGI. The DNA of the CDR3 is TGTGCCAGCAGTTCCGGGACAGTCCTAGGCTTCGGCTACACCTTC. This codes for CASSSGTVLGFGYTF.

The genes are TRBV11-1 and TRBJ2-7, with D maybe TRBD2 (5 bases). V gave up 5 bases and J gave up 7 bases, with 15 bases separating them. The germline V gene has CDR1 SGHAT and CDR2 FQDESV (reference sequence). The length of the CDR3 is 13 residues. In nucleotides, the CDR3 is TGTGCCAGCAGCATCTTTGCGGGTTATGAGCAGTACTTC. It specifies CASSIFAGYEQYF.

V gene TRBV15 combines with J gene TRBJ1-6, with 9 bases fitting TRBD1. CDR1 is LNHNV and CDR2 is YYDKDF in the germline V gene (reference sequence). V dropped 3 bases and J dropped 3; count of bases not matched to a gene: 6. The CDR3 sequence is 17 residues long. Written as DNA, the CDR3 is TGTGCCACCAGCAGCCTCGGGACAGGGAGCTATAATTCACCCCTCCACTTT. It translates to CATSSLGTGSYNSPLHF.